This TCR beta chain was observed in a study of Ad26.COV2.S vaccination and SARS-CoV-2 variants. About the study: Each vaccinee took Ad26.COV2.S intramuscularly, once or twice 56 days apart.

The study's findings and limits: Comparability of non-spike TCR breadth was observed across vaccine and placebo recipients.

In the case of this clone: Its antigen remains unknown.

Libraries were prepared by immunoSEQ multiplex PCR; TCRdb keeps only in-frame clonotypes and omits some of them. This sample yields 350,000 to 400,000 clones, of which approximately 91% are seen a single time; around 3.4% belongs to the top ten. Indicated treatment: approximately 18 received Ad26.COV2.S at low or high dose, single or two shots; 5 received placebo; per-sample allocation not given. After the first vaccine or placebo injection, samples were drawn on day 63. The CDR3 totals 17 residues. From germline, CDR1 is MGHRA and CDR2 YSYEKL. Trimming removed 1 base from V and 0 bases from J, with 13 bases in between.

This chain links TRBV4-1 with TRBJ1-3; no clear D. The source is a person aged 18 to 59 who received the Ad26.COV2.S COVID-19 vaccine or a placebo. Sequencing was performed on peripheral blood, taken in a trial of Ad26.COV2.S vaccine versus placebo. The CDR3 sequence: CASSQVADPHSGNTIYF. CDR3 in DNA: TGCGCCAGCAGCCAAGTAGCCGACCCACACTCTGGAAACACCATATATTTT.